These 8 T cell receptor beta chains were all obtained from the same sample, sequenced in a study of long-term antiretroviral therapy in people with HIV. This was the immunoSEQ v3.0 assay at survey level. Here immunoSEQ multiplex PCR was the method, and the copy in TCRdb shows in-frame clones only, minus some. There are around 28,000 clones in the sample; approximately 83% occur only once, and 8% to 10% lies in the top ten. Sequenced here: unsorted PBMCs, sampled 2.7 to 2.9 years after starting antiretroviral therapy. Source of these receptors: a man younger than 45 with HIV.

This rearrangement joins TRBV29-1 to TRBJ2-7; D may match TRBD1 or TRBD2 (5 bases each). Germline values: CDR1 SQVTM, CDR2 ANQGSEA. Trimming stripped 4 bases from V and 7 bases from J, with 17 bases between. CDR3 length: 13 amino acids. The CDR3 DNA reads TGCAGCGTTGTGGGACCCGCATCGTGGGAGCAGTACTTC. Its protein product is CSVVGPASWEQYF.

This chain connects TRBV18 to TRBJ2-1; TRBD1 aligns across 8 bases. The V segment lost 2 bases and the J segment 0 bases; nucleotides outside the gene matches: 0. Germline V gives CDR1 KGHSH, CDR2 LQKENI. The CDR3 runs to 15 residues. CDR3 nucleotides: TGTGCCAGCTCACCAGGGACAGGCTCCTACAATGAGCAGTTCTTC. This sequence encodes CASSPGTGSYNEQFF.

The chain combines TRBV27 with TRBJ2-2; D not certain. This CDR3 comprises 13 residues. V was cut by 3 bases and J by 4 bases, with 6 bases left in between. CDR1 is MNHEY and CDR2 is SMNVEV in the germline V gene (reference sequence). As DNA, the CDR3 is TGTGCCAGCAGTTTTATTCTCACCGGGGAGCTGTTTTTT. The encoded protein is CASSFILTGELFF.

V usage is TRBV21-1 and J usage is TRBJ2-5; the table calls TRBD2, which could not be checked here. TRBV21-1 is labeled a pseudogene. The CDR3 is 15 amino acids. This chain's CDR3 is CASSKELGLQETQYF. The DNA for the CDR3 is TGTGCCAGCAGCAAAGAGTTAGGACTGCAAGAGACCCAGTACTTC.

The chain has TRBV30 and TRBJ1-1; 7 bases map to TRBD1. This CDR3 has 14 amino acids. The V and J ends lost 5 bases and 3 bases, in that order; junction bases with no gene match: 9. Per the germline V gene, CDR1 is GTSNPN and CDR2 is SVGIG (reference sequence). The CDR3 region has the DNA TGTGCCTGGGCCGGGAGGGGGCCCTACACTGAAGCTTTCTTT. It yields the protein CAWAGRGPYTEAFF.

The chain combines TRBV7-8 with TRBJ1-4; 8 positions agree with TRBD1. The CDR3 is 15 amino acids. Germline V gives CDR1 SGHVS, CDR2 FQNEAQ. V was clipped by 6 bases and J by 2 bases; unmatched bases: 5. The CDR3 loop reads CASRNSGGTNEKLFF. The CDR3 bases are TGTGCCAGCAGAAATTCAGGGGGCACTAATGAAAAACTGTTTTTT.

The DNA of the CDR3 is TGCAGCGCCTGGCAGGGGGAGACCCAGTACTTC. Residues: CSAWQGETQYF. This rearrangement joins TRBV29-1 to TRBJ2-5; D perhaps matches TRBD1 (6 bases). The CDR3 covers 11 residues. Germline V gives CDR1 SQVTM, CDR2 ANQGSEA. V was shortened by 7 bases and J by 5 bases, with 11 bases between the two germline ends.

This clone was recorded once. The chain has TRBV11-2 and TRBJ2-7, with 11 bases lining up with TRBD1. Germline loops: CDR1 SGHAT, CDR2 FQNNGV. This CDR3 is 15 amino acids long. J gave up 4 bases and V 5 bases, and 7 bases lay outside the gene matches. The CDR3 sequence is CASSPGQGAWYEQYF. The CDR3 DNA reads TGTGCCAGCAGCCCTGGACAGGGGGCATGGTACGAGCAGTACTTC.